This TCR beta chain was obtained from a study of blood T cell repertoires in COVID-19. For the study at large: Samples representing acute and convalescent COVID-19 were sourced from the United States, Italy and Spain. PBMCs, B-cell-depleted T cells, or T cells provided the cDNA or gDNA that made up the material.

Original handling: Reference gene primers were amplified, and this amplification served to estimate nucleated cell counts. Using immunoSEQ multiplex PCR, the repertoire was profiled, and TCRdb retains in-frame clones only, with some absent. V and J calls and clone size are as listed in that table; D and trimming were resolved from the DNA. The sample shows approximately 250,000 clones, 70% to 90% of them seen only once. Germline CDR1 MDHEN, CDR2 SYDVKM. The CDR3 is 14 residues long. Between the trimmed V and J ends, which lost 6 bases and 2 bases, there was a span of 12 bases. Source material: peripheral blood. V gene TRBV28 combines with J gene TRBJ2-3; D ambiguous. The sequence was collected from a man in his sixties who had recovered from COVID-19. Here the CDR3 reads CASRPRRFTDTQYF. In DNA form, the CDR3 reads TGTGCCAGCAGACCTCGGCGGTTCACAGATACGCAGTATTTT.